This entry lists 6 T cell receptor beta chains sequenced from one sample in a study of shared clonotypes between healthy human individuals (dated by TCRdb to about 2020). Library preparation employed the immunoSEQ multiplex PCR assay. As stored in TCRdb, this immuneACCESS dataset retains in-frame rearrangements with V and J assigned. A fraction of the clones does not appear; measured against another copy, unresolved V genes explain less than half of the discrepancy, and the remainder lacks a known reason. The sample data list 2 million to 2.5 million clones, and 90% to 95% of these were observed just once. 0.1% to 0.15% of the sample lies in the top ten. The specimen sequenced was naive CD4+ T cells sorted from blood. What this sample's cell subset or site label stands for: CD45RA+ positively selected. The receptors derive from a young man in good health.

The V gene is TRBV7-8, the J gene TRBJ1-2; D is perhaps TRBD1 (5 bases). The CDR3 covers 16 residues. The germline gives CDR1 SGHVS, CDR2 FQNEAQ. Trimming cost V 1 base and J 5 bases, with 17 bases left between them. The CDR3 bases are TGTGCCAGCAGCTTAGTCTCCGACATAAGGGGATATGGCTACACCTTC. This sequence encodes CASSLVSDIRGYGYTF. The full variable domain, in which reference TRBV7-8 and TRBJ1-2 provide the parts outside the CDR3, is GAGVSQSPRYKVAKRGQDVALRCDPISGHVSLFWYQQALGQGPEFLTYFQNEAQLDKSGLPSDRFFAERPEGSVSTLKIQRTQQEDSAVYLCASSLVSDIRGYGYTFGSGTRLTVV.

The rearrangement links TRBV7-2 to TRBJ2-1; D ambiguous. V was clipped by 1 base and J by 7 bases, with 11 bases between them. The CDR3 has 14 residues. Germline CDR1 is SGHTA and CDR2 is FQGNSA. The chain's CDR3 is CASSLGGKRNEQFF. As DNA, the CDR3 is TGTGCCAGCAGCTTAGGAGGAAAACGAAATGAGCAGTTCTTC.

This clone has only one observation. V is TRBV6-1 and J is TRBJ1-2; 7 nucleotides align to TRBD1. This CDR3 comprises 17 residues. V was clipped by 2 bases and J by 8 bases; unmatched bases: 17. Germline CDR1 reads MNHNS; CDR2 reads SASEGT. CDR3 in amino acids: CASSETAGGRIFVGYTF. For the CDR3, the DNA is TGTGCCAGCAGTGAAACTGCAGGGGGGCGGATTTTCGTGGGCTACACCTTC.

This clone was found once. The CDR3 reads CASSGLAGANNEQFF. CDR3 DNA sequence: TGTGCCAGCAGCGGGTTAGCAGGGGCGAACAATGAGCAGTTCTTC. The chain employs TRBV6-1 and TRBJ2-1, with D perhaps matching TRBD1 (6 bases). The CDR3 contains 15 residues. Trimming removed 6 bases at V and 5 bases at J, with 17 bases between. Germline V gene sequence: CDR1 MNHNS, CDR2 SASEGT.

CDR3 sequence (DNA): TGTGCCAGCAGCTTCGGGGTAGCAGATACGCAGTATTTT. It yields the protein CASSFGVADTQYF. V is TRBV7-3 and J is TRBJ2-3; D is possibly TRBD2 (5 bases). This CDR3 has 13 amino acids. Looked up from germline, CDR1 is SGHTA and CDR2 is FQGTGA. Trimming took 3 bases from V and 4 from J, leaving 8 bases between them.

The chain combines TRBV5-3 with TRBJ2-1; no reliable D call. TRBV5-3 belongs to the ORF category, with a function that is uncertain. The germline V and J ends were trimmed by 3 bases and 5 bases, with 9 bases remaining between them. This CDR3 contains 13 residues. In nucleotides, the CDR3 is TGTGCCAGAAGCTCGCGACTGAACAATGAGCAGTTCTTC. Translated: CARSSRLNNEQFF.